This T cell receptor (beta chain) was sequenced in a study of shared clonotypes between healthy human individuals. This clone has just one count. The same CDR3 arises from other DNA sequences in this sample as well. The naive CD8 population came from CD45RO-negative cells selected for CCR7, without terminally differentiated effector memory CD45RA+ cells. Clones were sequenced by immunoSEQ multiplex PCR, and TCRdb holds only the in-frame ones, with some missing. The data show about 1,900,000 clones, about 95% seen once. From germline, CDR1 is SGHVS and CDR2 FNYEAQ. The CDR3 length is 12 residues. V lost 1 base and J lost 4, with 3 bases in between.

The chain uses TRBV7-6 and TRBJ2-3; no definite D call. This receptor was identified in a man aged 18 to 29 in good health. Material: naive CD8+ T cells sorted from blood. The CDR3 sequence is CASSLGADTQYF. CDR3 in DNA: TGTGCCAGCAGCTTAGGAGCAGATACGCAGTATTTT. Together with reference TRBV7-6 and TRBJ2-3, the CDR3 gives the full variable domain: GAGVSQSPRYKVTKRGQDVALRCDPISGHVSLYWYRQALGQGPEFLTYFNYEAQQDKSGLPNDRFSAERPEGSISTLTIQRTEQRDSAMYRCASSLGADTQYFGPGTRLTVL.